This passage covers 8 T cell receptor beta chains from one sample sequenced in a study of T-cell reconstitution after alpha-beta-depleted transplantation in children (dated by TCRdb to 2016 to 2017). The library was generated by PCR. The sequencer was an Illumina HiSeq 2500. TCR library preparation used molecular barcoding, with unique molecular identifiers applied to normalize quantification of the TCRbeta repertoire. Using fastp at Q25 and MiXCR, TCRdb reprocessed the public reads and kept productive beta chains. When rows share a CDR3 protein, they turn into one entry using the most common DNA and genes. The sample table lists around 600,000 distinct CDR3 sequences, around 16% of them with a count of one. Together, the top ten hold 1.1% of the sample. Here the sequenced sample was PBMCs from the stem cell graft donor, taken from the stem cell graft. The receptors were sampled from a human donor who donated a stem cell graft to a child with acute myeloid leukemia.

This clonotype was counted many times. The genes are TRBV13 and TRBJ2-7; no clear D. The ends were cut back, 3 bases at V and 0 bases at J, with 9 bases in the middle. From germline, CDR1 is PRHDT and CDR2 FYEKMQ (reference sequence). This CDR3 spans 14 amino acids. The CDR3 DNA reads as TGTGCCAGCAGCTTTGGTTGGAGCTCCTACGAGCAGTACTTC. Encoded protein: CASSFGWSSYEQYF.

This clonotype occurred many times. The chain recombines TRBV25-1 with TRBJ1-1; maybe TRBD1 (6 bases). The germline V gene encodes CDR1 MGHDK and CDR2 SYGVNS. The V end lost 4 bases, the J end lost 1 base, and 19 bases lay between the germline ends. CDR3 length equals 17 residues. The CDR3 region has the DNA TGTGCCAGCAGTGGCCCTGTCGGGGGGGCGACGAACACTGAAGCTTTCTTT. Encoded protein: CASSGPVGGATNTEAFF.

Ten or more counts support this clonotype. V gene TRBV20-1 combines with J gene TRBJ2-3; D tentatively reads TRBD1 or TRBD2 (5 bases each). Germline lookup yields CDR1 DFQATT and CDR2 SNEGSKA (reference sequence). The germline V and J ends were trimmed by 2 bases and 5 bases, with 8 bases remaining between them. There are 12 residues in the CDR3. CDR3 sequence: CSARFGGDTQYF. The CDR3 region has the DNA TGCAGTGCTAGATTTGGGGGAGATACGCAGTATTTT.

V and J are TRBV6-5 and TRBJ2-5; weak D call: TRBD1 (6 bases). This CDR3 is 15 amino acids long. Germline CDR1 is MNHEY and CDR2 is SVGAGI. Trimming pared 1 base from V and 2 bases from J, leaving 11 bases between. As DNA, the CDR3 is TGTGCCAGCAGTTACTTATCCGGGACACAAGAGACCCAGTACTTC. It translates to CASSYLSGTQETQYF.

The chain has TRBV7-9 and TRBJ2-7; D unresolved. The CDR3 is 14 amino acids. The ends were cut back, 10 bases at V and 0 bases at J, with 16 bases in the middle. Per the germline V gene, CDR1 is SEHNR and CDR2 is FQNEAQ (reference sequence). The CDR3 region is CAIRYPENSYEQYF. CDR3 sequence (DNA): TGTGCCATCAGATACCCGGAGAACTCCTACGAGCAGTACTTC.

The table lists this clonotype with many counts. The chain carries TRBV9 and TRBJ1-1; D might be TRBD1 (6 bases). Germline loops: CDR1 SGDLS, CDR2 YYNGEE. Trimming pared 0 bases from V and 3 bases from J, leaving 6 bases between. This CDR3 is built from 13 residues. The CDR3 sequence: CASSVEGDTEAFF. The DNA of the CDR3 is TGTGCCAGCAGCGTAGAGGGGGACACTGAAGCTTTCTTT.

Only a few counts were recorded for this clonotype. This chain joins TRBV7-8 and TRBJ1-5; D ambiguous. CDR1 is SGHVS and CDR2 is FQNEAQ in the germline V gene. Trimming removed 3 bases at V and 5 bases at J, with 8 bases between. The CDR3 runs to 13 residues. CDR3 sequence: CASSFSLYQPQHF. The CDR3 DNA is TGTGCCAGCAGCTTCTCACTCTATCAGCCCCAGCATTTT. Drawing the rest from reference TRBV7-8 and TRBJ1-5, the complete variable domain is GAGVSQSPRYKVAKRGQDVALRCDPISGHVSLFWYQQALGQGPEFLTYFQNEAQLDKSGLPSDRFFAERPEGSVSTLKIQRTQQEDSAVYLCASSFSLYQPQHFGDGTRLSIL.

The rearrangement links TRBV20-1 to TRBJ2-7; TRBD1 agrees at 10 bases. Germline-derived CDR1 and CDR2 are DFQATT and SNEGSKA (reference sequence). The trim removed 1 base at V and 5 bases at J, leaving 8 bases unmatched. CDR3 size: 15 residues. In nucleotides, the CDR3 is TGCAGTGCTAGAGCCGGGACAGGGGTATTGAACGAGCAGTACTTC. This gives the protein CSARAGTGVLNEQYF.